This entry describes one TCR beta chain. This clone's antigen is unknown. No base quality values were provided; no much bigger clone lies one nucleotide off. The library came from the immunoSEQ multiplex PCR assay. The authors' analysis ran thus. A statistical classification framework was built for diagnosing cytomegalovirus status from the catalog of TCR beta chain sequences. TCRdb's version of the immuneACCESS table is confined to in-frame rearrangements and falls short of the full clone set. An unresolved V gene accounts for under half of the shortfall where checked; the remainder is of unknown origin. D and trimming were read from the DNA, whereas the V and J calls and clone size are those reported in that table. The sample includes roughly 140,000 clones, with around 84% observed a single time. The top ten constitute less than 9% of the sample. The germline V gene specifies SGHRS as CDR1 and YFSETQ as CDR2. The CDR3 starts with the cysteine, ends with the phenylalanine, and has 15 residues. Only the CDR3 DNA stays, 45 bases, in frame from base 1. V is clipped by 1 base and J by 2 bases, and the sequence between their germline boundaries is 10 bases long.

The donors were included in the validation cohort of some 120 subjects, a group kept apart from the 666-subject first cohort. The data were obtained in a study of cytomegalovirus exposure and HLA in healthy donors (dated by TCRdb to about 2017). Study-wide context: According to a later analysis, one platform produced both the 110 or so validation repertoires and the roughly 640 repertoires of the first cohort. The study aimed to test whether cataloging public T cell receptors could reveal signatures of past pathogen exposure. In addition to the first cohort of 666 subjects, a separate validation cohort of approximately 130 different subjects was used. The study combined high-throughput TCR immunosequencing, statistical association of individual TCRs with disease status, and machine learning to predict cytomegalovirus infection status.

Paper-wide results and their limitations: The classifier was reported to diagnose cytomegalovirus status with high specificity and sensitivity in both the original and validation cohorts. Most TCR sequences were observed very rarely across donors, whereas some public TCRs were present in many individuals. In the study, some 180 TCR beta chains were listed as associated with cytomegalovirus. It was suggested by the authors that the approach could potentially be generalized to other disease states and immunological phenotypes. A later analysis had no HLA typing for the validation cohort, so co-occurrence there was scored across all 120 or so repertoires. A few of the identified cytomegalovirus-associated TCR beta chains were confirmed in vitro to be specific for cytomegalovirus antigens. Of the cluster scores, approximately 94% were above 0 in a later analysis, which found that TCRs clustered in the first cohort also tended to co-occur in the 120 or so validation repertoires.

The sequence joins TRBV5-1 to TRBJ1-5; TRBD1 is a possible D gene, resting on 6 matching bases. Specimen: PBMCs. This clonotype was sampled from a man younger than 30 in good health and CMV-seropositive. This receptor carries the CDR3 CASSLTPGGNQPQHF. Here is the DNA: TGCGCCAGCAGCTTGACCCCAGGGGGCAATCAGCCCCAGCATTTT.